This T cell receptor (beta chain) was identified during a study of regulatory T cells in long-lasting Graves disease. Findings and limits, study-wide: Persistent cases favored TRBV28, TRBJ1-2 and TRBJ2-5.

The length of the CDR3 is 16 residues. CDR1 is MGHRA, CDR2 YSYEKL, per germline. Trimming removed 1 base at V and 2 bases at J, with 12 bases between. As to this clonotype: Antigen: not known.

Construction of TCR beta libraries relied on iRepertoire HTBI primers and on Arm-PCR targeting CDR3 regions. TCRdb used MiXCR to reprocess the multiplex PCR reads, holding one entry per CDR3 protein. The sample shows 400,000 to 500,000 distinct CDR3 sequences, approximately 14% of them seen only once. Described time point: newly diagnosed GD, antithyroid drugs for less than 3 months. RNA from PBMCs was the source of the TCR library. It was American Thyroid Association guidelines that determined Graves' disease diagnosis. Separately, the same data were catalogued under a study of T cells in Graves' hyperthyroidism and ophthalmopathy. That paper states: A model built on 13 V-J features separated ophthalmopathy from stable hyperthyroidism.

The rearrangement joins TRBV4-1 to TRBJ1-3, with D hard to call. The clonotype comes from a woman in her fifties or sixties with Graves disease. Sample: peripheral blood mononuclear cells (PBMCs), taken at new diagnosis, from a patient treated with antithyroid drugs. The CDR3 DNA follows: TGCGCCAGCAGCCAAGGTTGGGGTCGGACTGGAAACACCATATATTTT. Protein product: CASSQGWGRTGNTIYF.